These 9 T cell receptor beta chains were all obtained from the same sample, sequenced in a study of CD8+CD57+ T cells in acquired aplastic anemia. For CDR3 and TCR beta VDJ profiling, genomic DNA was the template used. Each CDR3 protein gets one entry after TCRdb re-called the reads with MiXCR. The sample holds roughly 180,000 distinct CDR3 sequences, under 70% seen once. The sequenced sample was sorted CD4+, CD8+, or CD8+CD57+ T cells (not recorded which) from PBMCs. These receptors were collected from a human donor with severe aplastic anemia or a healthy control (not recorded which).

This chain links TRBV2 with TRBJ2-5; no clear D gene. Germline assignment: CDR1 SNHLY and CDR2 FYNNEI. The CDR3 length is 15 residues. V shed 6 bases and J shed 7 bases, with 21 bases lying between them. DNA of the CDR3: TGTGCCAGCAGCTCCCCAGGCGAGGCCGAGACGACCCAGTACTTC. Translation: CASSSPGEAETTQYF.

This chain uses TRBV11-2 with TRBJ1-6; no firm D call. The CDR3 covers 12 residues. V lost 6 bases and J lost 10, with 10 bases in between. The V gene's germline CDR1 is SGHAT and CDR2 FQNNGV. CDR3 protein: CASREGTSPLHF. CDR3 in DNA: TGTGCCAGCAGAGAAGGTACCTCACCCCTCCACTTT.

The rearrangement joins TRBV7-9 to TRBJ1-4; D is ambiguous. The CDR3 is 11 amino acids. The ends were cut back, 3 bases at V and 15 bases at J, with 11 bases in the middle. Germline CDR1 is SEHNR and CDR2 is FQNEAQ (reference sequence). CDR3 in amino acids: CASSFGREMFF. The CDR3 DNA follows: TGTGCCAGCAGCTTCGGGAGGGAGATGTTTTTT. The full variable domain, completed using reference TRBV7-9 and TRBJ1-4, is DTGVSQNPRHKITKRGQNVTFRCDPISEHNRLYWYRQTLGQGPEFLTYFQNEAQLEKSRLLSDRFSAERPKGSFSTLEIQRTEQGDSAMYLCASSFGREMFFGSGTQLSVL.

The V and J genes are TRBV7-6 and TRBJ2-3, with 8 nucleotides matching TRBD2. Germline assignment: CDR1 SGHVS and CDR2 FNYEAQ. The V and J ends lost 5 bases and 2 bases, in that order; junction bases with no gene match: 9. This CDR3 is built from 16 residues. The CDR3 protein is CASSQGTSGFTDTQYF. The CDR3 nucleotides are TGTGCCAGCAGCCAAGGTACTAGCGGCTTCACAGATACGCAGTATTTT.

The V call is TRBV25-1, the J call TRBJ1-4; D is ambiguous. Per germline, CDR1 MGHDK and CDR2 SYGVNS. Trimming removed 5 bases at V and 0 bases at J, with 16 bases between. This CDR3 is built from 17 residues. CDR3 region: CASSTDLNGATNEKLFF. The CDR3 nucleotides are TGTGCCAGCAGTACGGACTTGAACGGGGCAACTAATGAAAAACTGTTTTTT.

The chain carries TRBV20-1 and TRBJ2-3; tentatively, D is TRBD1 (6 bases). V shed 1 base and J shed 2 bases, with 13 bases lying between them. This CDR3 region has 15 residues. The V gene's germline CDR1 is DFQATT and CDR2 SNEGSKA (reference sequence). The CDR3 region has the DNA TGCAGTGCTAGAGGAGTGGGGGCGAACACAGATACGCAGTATTTT. Its protein product is CSARGVGANTDTQYF.

The chain couples TRBV7-9 to TRBJ2-5; D gene unclear. Germline V gene lookup returns CDR1 SEHNR and CDR2 FQNEAQ (reference sequence). The CDR3 spans 11 residues. Trimming shortened V by 5 bases and J by 9 bases, and 10 bases separated the two germline ends. CDR3 DNA: TGTGCCAGCAGCCTTAGTTGGGCCCAGTACTTC. This gives the protein CASSLSWAQYF.

V is TRBV7-9 and J is TRBJ1-1, with TRBD1 matching 9 bases. This CDR3 is built from 14 residues. The ends lost 3 bases at V and 3 bases at J; junction bases unmatched: 2. Germline values: CDR1 SEHNR, CDR2 FQNEAQ (reference sequence). The CDR3 DNA reads as TGTGCCAGCAGCTTGGGACAGGGCGACACTGAAGCTTTCTTT. As protein: CASSLGQGDTEAFF.

V usage is TRBV12-3 or TRBV12-4 and J usage is TRBJ2-5, with D maybe TRBD1 (6 bases). The V gene lost 4 bases and the J gene lost 4 bases, with 13 bases spanning the gap. CDR3 size: 14 residues. In nucleotides, the CDR3 is TGTGCCAGCAGTTACTCGGGACAAGGAGAGACCCAGTACTTC. Its translation: CASSYSGQGETQYF.